Shown below are 26 T cell receptor beta chains from a single sample sequenced in a study of blood T cell repertoires in COVID-19. The assay was immunoSEQ multiplex PCR, and TCRdb's table has in-frame clones only and misses some. The repertoire holds over 200,000 clones, with about four fifths as singletons. Sample: PBMCs or T cells enriched from blood (not recorded which). The receptors originated from a woman aged 40 to 50 who had recovered from COVID-19.

J is TRBJ1-5 and V is TRBV27; 7 bases are shared with TRBD1. The CDR3 contains 14 residues. Trimming took 5 bases from V and 6 from J; bases not matched to a gene: 7. Germline V CDR1 and CDR2: MNHEY, SMNVEV (reference sequence). CDR3 sequence reads: CASSPYRGGQPQHF. In DNA, the CDR3 is TGTGCCAGCAGTCCGTACAGGGGCGGTCAGCCCCAGCATTTT.

The chain uses TRBV6-4 and TRBJ2-1, with 9 nucleotides matching TRBD2. The CDR3 totals 15 residues. Germline loops: CDR1 MRHNA, CDR2 SNTAGT. V trimming: 3 bases; J trimming: 11 bases; junction bases outside the gene matches: 11. The CDR3 reads CASSERLAVTHQQFF. The CDR3 DNA follows: TGTGCCAGCAGTGAAAGACTAGCGGTGACCCACCAGCAGTTCTTC.

The chain uses TRBV3-1 (or the pseudogene TRBV3-2) and TRBJ1-1, with TRBD1 as a possible D gene (6 bases). V was clipped by 7 bases and J by 4 bases, with 16 bases between them. Germline values: CDR1 LGHDT, CDR2 YNNKEL (reference sequence). CDR3 length equals 14 residues. CDR3 loop: CASTVGQGSTEAFF. CDR3 nucleotides: TGTGCCAGCACCGTCGGGCAGGGGAGCACTGAAGCTTTCTTT.

This chain uses TRBV9 with TRBJ2-1; TRBD2 might be the D (6 bases). Deletions cut 4 bases from V and 0 bases from J, with 14 bases between. Germline assignment: CDR1 SGDLS and CDR2 YYNGEE. The length of the CDR3 is 16 residues. CDR3 in amino acids: CASSPSPGSSYNEQFF. The DNA of the CDR3 is TGTGCCAGCAGCCCAAGTCCCGGGAGCTCCTACAATGAGCAGTTCTTC.

The chain links TRBV4-1 to TRBJ2-3; TRBD2 aligns across 11 bases. This CDR3 has 17 residues. CDR1 is MGHRA and CDR2 is YSYEKL in the germline V gene. V was pared by 5 bases and J by 2 bases, with 9 bases of the junction left unmatched. In DNA form, the CDR3 reads TGCGCCAGCAGCGTATCCGGGACTAGCGGAACCACAGATACGCAGTATTTT. It is translated as CASSVSGTSGTTDTQYF.

The gene calls are TRBV19 and TRBJ2-2; D not resolved. The CDR3 is made up of 12 amino acids. CDR1 LNHDA and CDR2 SQIVND come from the germline V gene (reference sequence). V lost 4 bases to trimming and J lost 9 bases, with 9 bases between them. This CDR3 is CASSKFFRELFF. CDR3 nucleotide sequence: TGTGCCAGTAGTAAATTCTTCCGGGAGCTGTTTTTT.

The chain couples TRBV5-1 to TRBJ1-4; perhaps TRBD1 as D (5 bases). Trimming shortened V by 2 bases and J by 6 bases, and 11 bases separated the two germline ends. CDR3 length equals 14 residues. Germline lookup yields CDR1 SGHRS and CDR2 YFSETQ. The CDR3, as DNA: TGCGCCAGCAGCTTCGGGGGGTTGGATGAAAAACTGTTTTTT. This translates into CASSFGGLDEKLFF.

This clone was found a few times. V and J are TRBV13 and TRBJ1-1; 7 bases are a match to TRBD1. The ends lost 5 bases at V and 4 bases at J; junction bases unmatched: 10. The CDR3 is 15 amino acids. Germline values: CDR1 PRHDT, CDR2 FYEKMQ (reference sequence). Here the CDR3 reads CASSPRQGMGTEAFF. Here the CDR3 DNA reads TGTGCCAGCAGCCCACGACAGGGTATGGGCACTGAAGCTTTCTTT.

The CDR3 sequence is CASSQGTVSSYEQYF. The CDR3 DNA sequence: TGTGCCAGCAGCCAAGGGACAGTTTCCTCCTACGAGCAGTACTTC. This chain joins TRBV27 and TRBJ2-7, with 7 bases aligning to TRBD1. The J segment lost 0 bases and the V segment lost 6 bases, leaving 8 bases of the junction unmatched. The CDR3 runs to 15 residues. The V gene's germline CDR1 is MNHEY and CDR2 SMNVEV (reference sequence).

V gene TRBV28 combines with J gene TRBJ2-6, with D unresolved. CDR1 and CDR2 (germline): MDHEN, SYDVKM. CDR3 length equals 14 residues. The V end was cut by 5 bases, the J end by 4 bases, with 9 bases between. The CDR3 sequence is CASSPLLGANVLTF. In DNA, the CDR3 is TGTGCCAGCAGTCCCCTTTTAGGGGCCAACGTCCTGACTTTC. Filled out from reference TRBV28 and TRBJ2-6, the complete variable domain reads DVKVTQSSRYLVKRTGEKVFLECVQDMDHENMFWYRQDPGLGLRLIYFSYDVKMKEKGDIPEGYSVSREKKERFSLILESASTNQTSMYLCASSPLLGANVLTFGAGSRLTVL.

The chain employs TRBV5-4 and TRBJ2-5; possible D gene TRBD2, 6 bases. V lost 2 bases and J lost 2, with 13 bases in between. This CDR3 is 15 amino acids long. CDR1 SGHNT and CDR2 YYREEE come from the germline V gene (reference sequence). Here the CDR3 reads CASSLPGLSQETQYF. CDR3 bases: TGTGCCAGCAGCTTACCGGGACTTTCACAAGAGACCCAGTACTTC.

The rearrangement uses TRBV12-3 or TRBV12-4 and TRBJ1-2, with D possibly matching TRBD1 (6 bases). This CDR3 comprises 12 residues. The V end lost 7 bases, the J end lost 0 bases, and 6 bases lay between the germline ends. CDR3 amino acids: CASTGANYGYTF. As DNA, the CDR3 is TGTGCCAGCACAGGGGCTAACTATGGCTACACCTTC.

This clone was seen a few times. The rearrangement joins TRBV18 to TRBJ2-4, with a weak D call TRBD2 (5 bases). Germline V lookup: CDR1 KGHSH, CDR2 LQKENI. The CDR3 is 13 residues long. The V and J ends lost 5 bases and 8 bases respectively, with 13 bases between them. The CDR3 is CASSSLDGDIQYF. In DNA, the CDR3 is TGTGCCAGCTCATCCCTGGACGGGGACATTCAGTACTTC.

The J gene is TRBJ2-7, the V gene TRBV6-5; the D gene is possibly TRBD2 (6 bases). Trimming left V 6 bases short and J 0 bases short, with 15 bases between. The CDR3 has 15 residues. The germline CDR1 and CDR2 sequences are MNHEY and SVGAGI. The CDR3, as DNA: TGTGCCAGCAGGGAGGGGACCATGAGCTCCTACGAGCAGTACGTC. The encoded protein is CASREGTMSSYEQYV.

V gene TRBV18 combines with J gene TRBJ2-1; D is perhaps TRBD1 (6 bases). This CDR3 contains 15 residues. The germline CDR1 and CDR2 sequences are KGHSH and LQKENI. Trimming took off 1 base at V and 3 bases at J, with 10 bases between the two ends. The DNA of the CDR3 is TGTGCCAGCTCACCACGTTCAGGGGACTACAATGAGCAGTTCTTC. It is translated as CASSPRSGDYNEQFF.

This chain links TRBV24-1 with TRBJ1-2; no definite D call. V was pared by 5 bases and J by 0 bases, with 6 bases between. Germline values: CDR1 KGHDR, CDR2 SFDVKD. The CDR3 totals 13 residues. The CDR3 region has the DNA TGTGCCACCAGTGGGGAGACTAACTATGGCTACACCTTC. Its protein is CATSGETNYGYTF.

The chain's CDR3 is CASSITGTGGSNQPQHF. CDR3 nucleotide sequence: TGTGCCAGTAGTATTACCGGGACAGGGGGTTCCAATCAGCCCCAGCATTTT. The chain employs TRBV19 and TRBJ1-5; TRBD1 matches 11 bases. Germline V CDR1 and CDR2: LNHDA, SQIVND (reference sequence). The ends lost 3 bases at V and 3 bases at J; junction bases unmatched: 7. The CDR3 totals 17 residues.

This rearrangement joins TRBV18 to TRBJ2-2, with TRBD2 matching over 8 bases. V trimming: 2 bases; J trimming: 3 bases; junction bases outside the gene matches: 5. The CDR3 is 16 residues long. Germline V gene sequence: CDR1 KGHSH, CDR2 LQKENI. The DNA for the CDR3 is TGTGCCAGCTCACCAGCGGGAGGACATTACACCGGGGAGCTGTTTTTT. Translation gives CASSPAGGHYTGELFF.

J is TRBJ1-3 and V is TRBV29-1, with D tentatively TRBD1 (6 bases). Germline CDR1 SQVTM, CDR2 ANQGSEA. Trimming left V 5 bases short and J 3 bases short, with 11 bases between. The CDR3 length is 13 residues. CDR3 region: CSVLGQIGNTIYF. DNA for the CDR3: TGCAGCGTTCTCGGACAGATTGGAAACACCATATATTTT.

The V gene is TRBV4-1, the J gene TRBJ2-2; D gene uncertain. V shed 1 base and J shed 2 bases, with 11 bases lying between them. In germline, CDR1 is MGHRA, CDR2 YSYEKL. The CDR3 has 16 residues. CDR3 amino acids: CASSQGADLNTGELFF. The CDR3 nucleotides read TGCGCCAGCAGCCAAGGAGCTGATTTAAACACCGGGGAGCTGTTTTTT.

The sample holds one count of this clone. The chain joins TRBV12-5 to TRBJ2-1; 11 bases align to TRBD2. V dropped 0 bases and J dropped 0; count of bases not matched to a gene: 16. CDR1 is LGHNT and CDR2 is FRNRAP in the germline V gene. CDR3 size: 22 residues. Here the CDR3 reads CASGLVQGGLLAGADSYNEQFF. CDR3 coding DNA: TGTGCTAGTGGTTTGGTACAGGGGGGGCTACTAGCGGGAGCGGACTCCTACAATGAGCAGTTCTTC.

This rearrangement joins TRBV7-2 to TRBJ2-7; no firm D call. The length of the CDR3 is 14 residues. Germline CDR1 and CDR2: SGHTA and FQGNSA. V was shortened by 1 base and J by 3 bases, with 10 bases between the two germline ends. CDR3 nucleotides: TGTGCCAGCAGCTTAGAACCGCGATACTACGAGCAGTACGTC. Translation: CASSLEPRYYEQYV.

The chain carries TRBV5-4 and TRBJ1-1, with unresolved D. In germline, CDR1 is SGHNT, CDR2 YYREEE (reference sequence). CDR3 size: 14 residues. V lost 3 bases to trimming and J lost 5 bases, with 14 bases between them. The CDR3 sequence is CASSSGVLRTEAFF. CDR3 DNA sequence: TGTGCCAGCAGCTCCGGGGTGTTGAGGACTGAAGCTTTCTTT.

This clone has a handful of counts. The chain couples TRBV6-2 or TRBV6-3 to TRBJ2-3; the D gene is possibly TRBD2 (6 bases). The CDR3 contains 13 residues. V was pared by 0 bases and J by 5 bases, with 6 bases between. Per the germline V gene, CDR1 is MNHEY and CDR2 is SVGEGT. The CDR3 protein is CASSYSGGDTQYF. The DNA for the CDR3 is TGTGCCAGCAGTTACTCCGGGGGAGATACGCAGTATTTT.

This clone is a singleton in its sample. The rearrangement joins TRBV7-3 to TRBJ2-3, with 7 nucleotides matching TRBD2. V shed 0 bases, J shed 2 bases, and the junction held 2 bases outside the gene matches. Looked up from germline, CDR1 is SGHTA and CDR2 is FQGTGA. There are 15 residues in the CDR3. Here the CDR3 reads CASSLTGGTTDTQYF. CDR3 nucleotide sequence: TGTGCCAGCAGCTTAACGGGGGGGACCACAGATACGCAGTATTTT. Together with reference TRBV7-3 and TRBJ2-3, the CDR3 gives the full variable domain: GAGVSQTPSNKVTEKGKYVELRCDPISGHTALYWYRQSLGQGPEFLIYFQGTGAADDSGLPNDRFFAVRPEGSVSTLKIQRTERGDSAVYLCASSLTGGTTDTQYFGPGTRLTVL.

The chain uses TRBV27 and TRBJ1-4; D call uncertain. CDR1 and CDR2 (germline): MNHEY, SMNVEV (reference sequence). The CDR3 has 16 amino acids. Trimming removed 5 bases at V and 8 bases at J, with 21 bases between. The CDR3 nucleotides read TGTGCCAGCAGTATCTCCTGGGCCGGCGGGTCGGAAAAACTGTTTTTT. Translation gives CASSISWAGGSEKLFF.